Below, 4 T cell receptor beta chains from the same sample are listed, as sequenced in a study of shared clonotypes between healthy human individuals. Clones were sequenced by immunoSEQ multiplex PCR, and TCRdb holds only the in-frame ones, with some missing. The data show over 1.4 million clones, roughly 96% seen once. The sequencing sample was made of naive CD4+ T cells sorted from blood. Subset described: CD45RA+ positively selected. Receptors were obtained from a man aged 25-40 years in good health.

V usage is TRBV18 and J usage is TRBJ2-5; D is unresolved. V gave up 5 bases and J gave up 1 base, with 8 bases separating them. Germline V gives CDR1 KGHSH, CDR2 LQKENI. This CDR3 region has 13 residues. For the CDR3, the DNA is TGTGCCAGCTCAGCCGACATCCAAGAGACCCAGTACTTC. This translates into CASSADIQETQYF. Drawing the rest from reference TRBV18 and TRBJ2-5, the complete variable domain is NAGVMQNPRHLVRRRGQEARLRCSPMKGHSHVYWYRQLPEEGLKFMVYLQKENIIDESGMPKERFSAEFPKEGPSILRIQQVVRGDSAAYFCASSADIQETQYFGPGTRLLVL.

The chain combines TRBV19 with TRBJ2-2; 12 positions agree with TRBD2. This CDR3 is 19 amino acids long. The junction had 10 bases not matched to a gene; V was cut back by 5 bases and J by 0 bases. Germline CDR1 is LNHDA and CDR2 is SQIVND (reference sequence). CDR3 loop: CASSVLAGGWEANTGELFF. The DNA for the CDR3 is TGTGCCAGTAGTGTGCTAGCGGGAGGGTGGGAAGCGAACACCGGGGAGCTGTTTTTT.

This CDR3 is CASRGQGSQETQYF. DNA for the CDR3: TGTGCCAGCAGGGGACAGGGGTCCCAAGAGACCCAGTACTTC. The chain employs TRBV6-5 and TRBJ2-5, with TRBD1 matching over 10 bases. V was clipped by 6 bases and J by 1 base; unmatched bases: 2. The CDR3 contains 14 residues. Germline CDR1 is MNHEY and CDR2 is SVGAGI.

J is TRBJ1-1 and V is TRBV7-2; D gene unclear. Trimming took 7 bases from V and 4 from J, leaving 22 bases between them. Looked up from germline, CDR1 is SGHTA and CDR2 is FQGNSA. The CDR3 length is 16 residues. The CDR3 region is CASTNPGRMWGTEAFF. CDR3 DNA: TGTGCCAGCACCAACCCCGGCAGGATGTGGGGCACTGAAGCTTTCTTT.